This T cell receptor (beta chain) stems from a study of blood T cell repertoires in COVID-19. V gave up 4 bases and J gave up 0 bases, with 14 bases separating them. Germline CDR1 SGHNT, CDR2 YYREEE (reference sequence). The CDR3 has 15 residues. In the original workflow: Using reference gene primer amplification, nucleated cell counts were estimated. Sequencing was performed with immunoSEQ multiplex PCR; in TCRdb, only in-frame clones are kept and a portion is missing. The DNA was the basis for D and trimming; V, J and clone size are from that table. The sample lists approximately 130,000 clones, 84% seen once, with roughly 13% in the top ten.

This rearrangement joins TRBV5-4 to TRBJ2-7; D remains ambiguous. Sequencing used peripheral blood. This receptor was taken from a human donor in a cohort sampled during active COVID-19. The CDR3 loop reads CASSIGIVSSYEQYF. The CDR3 region has the DNA TGTGCCAGCAGCATTGGTATCGTCAGCTCCTACGAGCAGTACTTC.